The source of this T cell receptor beta chain is a study of neurological immune-mediated disorders. Indicated time point: longitudinal time-point 3. This clonotype was seen many times. An end of the junction differs from the germline gene, which may be a read error. Using its own MiXCR run on the 5' RACE reads, TCRdb lists one record per CDR3 protein. The data contain tens of thousands of distinct CDR3 sequences, approximately 4.6% of them singletons. Sample: PBMCs. This clonotype was sampled from a woman aged 60-75 years with multiple sclerosis.

The CDR3 reads CASSLGSDRHKF. The CDR3 nucleotides read TGTGCCAGCAGCTTAGGTTCTGATCGACATAAATTC. The V call is TRBV7-2, the J call TRBJ2-7; D unresolved. Looked up from germline, CDR1 is SGHTA and CDR2 is FQGNSA. The CDR3 is 12 amino acids.